This entry lists 12 T cell receptor beta chains sequenced from one sample in a study of cytomegalovirus exposure and HLA in healthy donors. Researchers ran the PCR with 60 Vbeta and 13 Jbeta primers. Assay used: immunoSEQ multiplex PCR; TCRdb lists only in-frame clones, some missing. The sample contains around 280,000 clones, 85% to 90% of which appear only once. Material: PBMCs. These receptors were collected from a woman aged 18-29 years in good health and CMV-seronegative.

This clone was observed a single time. The V call is TRBV5-4, the J call TRBJ1-4; the D gene is possibly TRBD1 (5 bases). The CDR3 runs 15 residues. Germline loops: CDR1 SGHNT, CDR2 YYREEE (reference sequence). The germline V and J ends were trimmed by 3 bases and 1 base, with 10 bases remaining between them. The CDR3 DNA reads TGTGCCAGCAGCTCCGGGACTCTAACTAATGAAAAACTGTTTTTT. It specifies CASSSGTLTNEKLFF. Looking up the rest from reference TRBV5-4 and TRBJ1-4 gives the full variable domain: ETGVTQSPTHLIKTRGQQVTLRCSSQSGHNTVSWYQQALGQGPQFIFQYYREEENGRGNFPPRFSGLQFPNYSSELNVNALELDDSALYLCASSSGTLTNEKLFFGSGTQLSVL.

The chain links TRBV27 to TRBJ2-3; 11 bases agree with TRBD1. CDR1 is MNHEY, CDR2 SMNVEV, per germline (reference sequence). The CDR3 loop spans 15 amino acids. With V trimmed by 6 bases and J by 6 bases, 8 bases remained unmatched. The CDR3 region is CASRAGQGAGDTQYF. CDR3 DNA sequence: TGTGCCAGCAGAGCCGGACAGGGGGCTGGGGATACGCAGTATTTT.

The gene calls are TRBV5-1 and TRBJ2-7; D is possibly TRBD1 (6 bases). CDR1 SGHRS and CDR2 YFSETQ come from the germline V gene. The CDR3 is 14 residues long. Trimming pared 7 bases from V and 5 bases from J, leaving 19 bases between. The CDR3 spells CASALGLGADEQYF. As DNA, the CDR3 is TGCGCCAGCGCCCTCGGTTTGGGGGCGGACGAGCAGTACTTC.

The chain recombines TRBV18 with TRBJ2-7; maybe TRBD2 (6 bases). Germline V gene data show CDR1 as KGHSH and CDR2 as LQKENI. The CDR3 extends over 15 amino acids. V was shortened by 1 base and J by 5 bases, with 15 bases between the two germline ends. CDR3 sequence (DNA): TGTGCCAGCTCACCACAGGAGGGCATGGGTGACGAGCAGTACTTC. Translation: CASSPQEGMGDEQYF.

The chain has TRBV10-3 and TRBJ1-5; 9 bases are shared with TRBD1. Germline V gene data show CDR1 as ENHRY and CDR2 as SYGVKD. V shed 6 bases, J shed 3 bases, and the junction held 12 bases outside the gene matches. There are 17 residues in the CDR3. This CDR3 is CAISPGMGQGPNQPQHF. The CDR3, as DNA: TGTGCCATCAGCCCGGGCATGGGACAGGGACCCAATCAGCCCCAGCATTTT.

J is TRBJ1-1 and V is TRBV15; D is possibly TRBD1 (5 bases). The CDR3 spans 14 residues. The germline V gene encodes CDR1 LNHNV and CDR2 YYDKDF (reference sequence). The V and J ends lost 5 bases and 4 bases respectively, with 14 bases between them. The CDR3 DNA sequence: TGTGCCACCAGCGGGGCGCGGGGGTTCACTGAAGCTTTCTTT. Translated: CATSGARGFTEAFF.

The chain recombines TRBV2 with TRBJ1-3, with 8 bases identical to TRBD1. Looked up from germline, CDR1 is SNHLY and CDR2 is FYNNEI. Trimming removed 7 bases from V and 0 bases from J; junction bases left unmatched: 5. The CDR3 runs 15 residues. Here the CDR3 DNA reads TGTGCCAGCAAAACAGGGGGAAACTCTGGAAACACCATATATTTT. This gives the protein CASKTGGNSGNTIYF.

CDR3 in amino acids: CASSPTTGIGNYGYTF. The CDR3 DNA follows: TGTGCCAGCAGCCCGACGACAGGGATAGGCAACTATGGCTACACCTTC. The rearrangement joins TRBV9 to TRBJ1-2; 7 bases align to TRBD1. V lost 4 bases, J lost 2 bases, and 11 bases stayed unmatched. The CDR3 runs to 16 residues. Germline V lookup: CDR1 SGDLS, CDR2 YYNGEE.

The rearrangement joins TRBV27 to TRBJ2-7; D may be TRBD2 (6 bases). The CDR3 runs to 14 residues. With 2 bases removed from V and 1 base from J, the gap between germline ends came to 9 bases. Germline V gene lookup returns CDR1 MNHEY and CDR2 SMNVEV (reference sequence). CDR3 coding DNA: TGTGCCAGCAGTTTAGCGGGGTCATCCTACGAGCAGTACTTC. Translated, it gives CASSLAGSSYEQYF.

This clone was counted a single time. The V and J genes are TRBV27 and TRBJ2-7; D possibly corresponds to TRBD2 (7 bases). Germline V gene data show CDR1 as MNHEY and CDR2 as SMNVEV (reference sequence). The ends were cut back, 7 bases at V and 7 bases at J, with 14 bases in the middle. This CDR3 has 12 residues. The CDR3 DNA follows: TGTGCCAGCATAGGGGGGGCTGGGGAGCAGTACTTC. This codes for CASIGGAGEQYF.

V and J are TRBV2 and TRBJ1-2, with D possibly matching TRBD1 (6 bases). In germline, CDR1 is SNHLY, CDR2 FYNNEI. V shed 6 bases and J shed 4 bases, with 15 bases lying between them. The CDR3 contains 14 residues. The CDR3 nucleotides read TGTGCCAGCAGCAACAGGGAGTTTGTCTATGGCTACACCTTC. Protein sequence: CASSNREFVYGYTF. The entire variable domain, with the rest obtained from reference TRBV2 and TRBJ1-2, is as follows: EPEVTQTPSHQVTQMGQEVILRCVPISNHLYFYWYRQILGQKVEFLVSFYNNEISEKSEIFDDQFSVERPDGSNFTLKIRSTKLEDSAMYFCASSNREFVYGYTFGSGTRLTVV.

This clone has a handful of counts. V and J are TRBV7-6 and TRBJ2-7; 11 nucleotides align to TRBD2. This CDR3 region has 16 residues. Trimming at V came to 5 bases and at J to 7 bases, leaving 13 bases not matched to a gene. The germline V gene has CDR1 SGHVS and CDR2 FNYEAQ. CDR3 sequence (DNA): TGTGCCAGCAGCCTTACTAGCGGGGGCCCTACGCAGGAGCAGTACTTC. Translating it yields CASSLTSGGPTQEQYF.